These 15 T cell receptor beta chains came from one sample sequenced in a study of blood T cell repertoires in COVID-19. The repertoire was sequenced with immunoSEQ multiplex PCR; TCRdb's copy has only in-frame clones and lacks some. The sample has roughly 140,000 clones, 76% seen once; the top ten hold less than 5.5%. The sequenced material came from peripheral blood. These receptors originate from a man aged 55-75 years with acute or convalescent COVID-19.

The V gene is TRBV3-1 (or the pseudogene TRBV3-2), the J gene TRBJ2-3, with a possible D match to TRBD2 (5 bases). V dropped 0 bases and J dropped 4 bases, with 14 bases sitting between them. Germline-derived CDR1 and CDR2 are LGHDT and YNNKEL (reference sequence). The CDR3 runs 16 residues. CDR3 DNA sequence: TGTGCCAGCAGCCAAGACAGGCGACTAATGTCAGATACGCAGTATTTT. It specifies CASSQDRRLMSDTQYF.

The V and J genes are TRBV14 and TRBJ2-1; 10 bases match TRBD2. CDR1 and CDR2 (germline): SGHDN, FVKESK. The CDR3 is made up of 16 amino acids. J lost 3 bases, V lost 7 bases, and 9 bases had no gene match. The CDR3 DNA reads TGTGCCAGCACACAGGGACTAGCGAGCGTCTACAATGAGCAGTTCTTC. Amino acids: CASTQGLASVYNEQFF.

The V gene is TRBV18, the J gene TRBJ2-5; D perhaps matches TRBD1 (6 bases). The CDR3 contains 13 residues. Germline CDR1 reads KGHSH; CDR2 reads LQKENI. Trimming stripped 5 bases from V and 5 bases from J, with 12 bases between. In nucleotides, the CDR3 is TGTGCCAGCTCATCACGGGACATTGAGACCCAGTACTTC. It is translated as CASSSRDIETQYF.

V usage is TRBV6-5 and J usage is TRBJ2-2; 7 bases map to TRBD2. Germline CDR1 reads MNHEY; CDR2 reads SVGAGI. The length of the CDR3 is 15 residues. The V and J ends lost 6 bases and 9 bases, in that order; junction bases with no gene match: 13. This chain's CDR3 is CASSPPSGSSRELFF. In nucleotides, the CDR3 is TGTGCCAGCAGCCCCCCTAGCGGAAGCTCCCGGGAGCTGTTTTTT.

The chain recombines TRBV7-9 with TRBJ1-6; 8 positions agree with TRBD1. The germline CDR1 and CDR2 sequences are SEHNR and FQNEAQ (reference sequence). The CDR3 consists of 15 residues. Trimming removed 3 bases from V and 7 bases from J; junction bases left unmatched: 5. Here the CDR3 reads CASSFGTGSNSPLHF. CDR3 bases: TGTGCCAGCAGCTTCGGGACAGGCAGCAATTCACCCCTCCACTTT. Full variable domain (missing parts from reference TRBV7-9 and TRBJ1-6): DTGVSQNPRHKITKRGQNVTFRCDPISEHNRLYWYRQTLGQGPEFLTYFQNEAQLEKSRLLSDRFSAERPKGSFSTLEIQRTEQGDSAMYLCASSFGTGSNSPLHFGNGTRLTVT.

This chain uses TRBV5-4 with TRBJ1-2; D not resolved. Trimming left V 3 bases short and J 4 bases short, with 10 bases between. The CDR3 spans 13 residues. The V gene's germline CDR1 is SGHNT and CDR2 YYREEE (reference sequence). The CDR3 nucleotides are TGTGCCAGCAGCTCCGGGGTAAGCTATGGCTACACCTTC. This gives the protein CASSSGVSYGYTF.

CDR3 sequence reads: CASSPGQGDFLEETQYF. DNA of the CDR3: TGTGCCAGCAGTCCGGGACAGGGAGATTTTTTAGAAGAGACCCAGTACTTC. The chain employs TRBV27 and TRBJ2-5; the match to TRBD1 covers 9 bases. The trim removed 5 bases at V and 3 bases at J, leaving 13 bases unmatched. The CDR3 contains 17 residues. The germline CDR1 and CDR2 sequences are MNHEY and SMNVEV (reference sequence).

The chain has TRBV29-1 and TRBJ2-6; D gene unclear. CDR3 length: 13 amino acids. Trimming cost V 7 bases and J 0 bases, with 7 bases left between them. Germline V lookup: CDR1 SQVTM, CDR2 ANQGSEA. The CDR3 spells CSGYSSGANVLTF. The CDR3 nucleotides are TGCAGCGGATACAGCTCTGGGGCCAACGTCCTGACTTTC.

This clone was recorded a few times. This chain uses TRBV10-3 with TRBJ1-6; no reliable D call. Germline lookup yields CDR1 ENHRY and CDR2 SYGVKD. CDR3 length: 17 amino acids. Trimming took off 0 bases at V and 8 bases at J, with 17 bases between the two ends. In nucleotides, the CDR3 is TGTGCCATCAGTGAGTCCGACACCCATCTGGGTGATTCACCCCTCCACTTT. This sequence encodes CAISESDTHLGDSPLHF.

This clone has only a few counts. This chain joins TRBV6-5 and TRBJ1-2; 7 bases line up with TRBD1. The CDR3 totals 14 residues. CDR1 MNHEY and CDR2 SVGAGI come from the germline V gene. Trimming at V came to 6 bases and at J to 4 bases, leaving 8 bases not matched to a gene. The CDR3 reads CASSYDRAPYGYTF. In DNA, the CDR3 is TGTGCCAGCAGCTACGACAGGGCACCCTATGGCTACACCTTC.

The genes are TRBV5-1 and TRBJ1-1; 11 nucleotides agree with TRBD1. The germline V gene encodes CDR1 SGHRS and CDR2 YFSETQ. J lost 5 bases, V lost 4 bases, and 4 bases had no gene match. This CDR3 region has 14 residues. The CDR3 region has the DNA TGCGCCAGCAGCCATGGGACAGGGGGTACTGAAGCTTTCTTT. As protein: CASSHGTGGTEAFF.

The chain links TRBV29-1 to TRBJ2-3, with 11 bases aligning to TRBD2. Losses at the gene ends were 3 bases for V and 1 base for J; bases not matched to a gene: 18. Germline V gene data show CDR1 as SQVTM and CDR2 as ANQGSEA. The CDR3 consists of 20 residues. The CDR3 coding sequence is TGCAGCGTTGACGGGACAGGCCTTACTAGCGGGAGAGGGGGCACAGATACGCAGTATTTT. This gives the protein CSVDGTGLTSGRGGTDTQYF.

This sequence joins TRBV3-1 (or the pseudogene TRBV3-2) and TRBJ1-1, with D maybe TRBD1 (6 bases). Deletions cut 1 base from V and 7 bases from J, with 13 bases between. The CDR3 is made up of 14 amino acids. Germline lookup yields CDR1 LGHDT and CDR2 YNNKEL (reference sequence). Here the CDR3 DNA reads TGTGCCAGCAGCCAAGCCCCAGGGGTAGATGAAGCTTTCTTT. The encoded protein is CASSQAPGVDEAFF.

The chain employs TRBV10-3 and TRBJ2-3; 9 nucleotides align to TRBD2. The CDR3 runs to 16 residues. Germline lookup yields CDR1 ENHRY and CDR2 SYGVKD. The junction had 5 bases not matched to a gene; V was cut back by 3 bases and J by 1 base. The DNA of the CDR3 is TGTGCCATCAGTGACGGTTTAGCGGGAGGCACAGATACGCAGTATTTT. The encoded protein is CAISDGLAGGTDTQYF.

The J gene is TRBJ2-7, the V gene TRBV5-1; TRBD1 might be the D (5 bases). CDR3 length: 14 amino acids. Trimming shortened V by 6 bases and J by 2 bases, and 15 bases separated the two germline ends. The germline gives CDR1 SGHRS, CDR2 YFSETQ. CDR3 in amino acids: CASMKGAGTYEQYF. CDR3 bases: TGCGCCAGCATGAAAGGGGCAGGGACCTACGAGCAGTACTTC.